These T cell receptor beta chains were read from a single sample in a study of blood T cell repertoires in COVID-19. Clones were read by immunoSEQ multiplex PCR, and TCRdb kept only the in-frame ones, dropping some. This sample carries roughly 190,000 clones, approximately 82% of them seen once, and the ten largest clones take 2.5% to 3.5%. Sequencing input: peripheral blood. These receptors were obtained from a middle-aged man with active or convalescent COVID-19. Both conserved end residues are part of each CDR3. A D gene is named only where the DNA matches it firmly. The size of a clone is reported for some rows only, either as once, few or many, or as a class for expanded clones.

CDR3: CASTRAGETQYF
DNA: TGTGCCAGCACCAGGGCTGGGGAGACCCAGTACTTC
size: -
D: -
V: TRBV6-5
J: TRBJ2-5

CDR3: CASSTTPGTGETEQYF
DNA: TGTGCCAGCAGTACAACCCCCGGGACAGGGGAAACCGAGCAGTACTTC
size: -
D: TRBD1
V: TRBV28
J: TRBJ2-7

CDR3: CASILTGQSKNQPQHF
DNA: TGTGCCAGCATACTTACGGGACAGAGCAAAAATCAGCCCCAGCATTTT
size: -
D: TRBD1
V: TRBV28
J: TRBJ1-5

CDR3: CASRNQGRDTEAFF
DNA: TGTGCCAGCAGAAACCAGGGTCGGGACACTGAAGCTTTCTTT
size: -
D: -
V: TRBV6-6
J: TRBJ1-1

CDR3: CASSQDIGGGIEGNQPQHF
DNA: TGTGCCAGCAGCCAAGATATTGGGGGAGGGATTGAGGGCAATCAGCCCCAGCATTTT
size: once
D: -
V: TRBV4-2
J: TRBJ1-5

CDR3: CASGSPMLDF
DNA: TGTGCCAGCGGGAGCCCTATGCTGGACTTC
size: -
D: -
V: TRBV2
J: TRBJ2-7

CDR3: CASSPWTSGSPGIQYF
DNA: TGCGCCAGCAGCCCCTGGACTAGCGGGAGTCCGGGGATTCAGTACTTC
size: -
D: TRBD2
V: TRBV4-1
J: TRBJ2-4

CDR3: CASSIEWTASIPPLHF
DNA: TGTGCCAGTAGTATAGAGTGGACAGCGTCTATACCACCCCTCCACTTT
size: few
D: -
V: TRBV19
J: TRBJ1-6

CDR3: CASTGDSSYGYTF
DNA: TGTGCCAGCACCGGGGACAGCTCCTATGGCTACACCTTC
size: -
D: TRBD1
V: TRBV6-6
J: TRBJ1-2

CDR3: CASSLKGQGGYEQYF
DNA: TGCGCCAGCAGCTTGAAGGGACAGGGTGGTTACGAGCAGTACTTC
size: -
D: TRBD1
V: TRBV5-1
J: TRBJ2-7

CDR3: CASSLAVDSAGQYF
DNA: TGCGCCAGCAGCTTGGCGGTCGATTCGGCAGGGCAGTACTTC
size: -
D: -
V: TRBV5-1
J: TRBJ2-7

CDR3: CASSWLTSRVQETQYF
DNA: TGTGCCAGCAGCTGGTTGACTAGCAGGGTACAAGAGACCCAGTACTTC
size: -
D: TRBD2
V: TRBV5-5
J: TRBJ2-5

CDR3: CASSGAGRTYGYTF
DNA: TGTGCCAGCAGCGGGGCGGGACGGACCTATGGCTACACCTTC
size: -
D: -
V: TRBV5-6
J: TRBJ1-2

CDR3: CASSEAATNEKLFF
DNA: TGTGCCAGCAGTGAAGCCGCAACTAATGAAAAACTGTTTTTT
size: -
D: -
V: TRBV2
J: TRBJ1-4

CDR3: CASSLDGGVVEKLFF
DNA: TGTGCCAGCAGCTTAGACGGGGGGGTGGTGGAAAAACTGTTTTTT
size: -
D: -
V: TRBV7-2
J: TRBJ1-4

CDR3: CASSAYGQWEAKNTEAFF
DNA: TGTGCCAGCAGCGCCTACGGACAGTGGGAAGCGAAGAACACTGAAGCTTTCTTT
size: few
D: -
V: TRBV9
J: TRBJ1-1

CDR3: CASIQTGNNNQPQHF
DNA: TGTGCCAGCATCCAAACCGGGAACAACAATCAGCCCCAGCATTTT
size: -
D: -
V: TRBV7-2
J: TRBJ1-5

CDR3: CAWNFPGLSYEQYF
DNA: TGTGCCTGGAACTTTCCCGGACTATCCTACGAGCAGTACTTC
size: few
D: -
V: TRBV30
J: TRBJ2-7

CDR3: CASSIEAGGYTF
DNA: TGTGCCAGTAGTATTGAGGCTGGTGGCTACACCTTC
size: -
D: -
V: TRBV19
J: TRBJ1-2

CDR3: CASTYRPANTGELFF
DNA: TGCGCCAGTACCTACAGACCCGCGAACACCGGGGAGCTGTTTTTT
size: -
D: -
V: TRBV5-1
J: TRBJ2-2

CDR3: CSAAMGTGWNF
DNA: TGCAGTGCCGCCATGGGGACAGGGTGGAACTTT
size: few
D: TRBD1
V: TRBV20-1
J: TRBJ1-6

CDR3: CASSLAGSYEQYF
DNA: TGTGCCAGCAGTTTGGCAGGATCCTACGAGCAGTACTTC
size: -
D: -
V: TRBV12-3/TRBV12-4
J: TRBJ2-7

CDR3: CASSHRQGRYYEQYF
DNA: TGTGCCAGCAGTCACCGACAGGGTAGATATTACGAGCAGTACTTC
size: -
D: TRBD1
V: TRBV6-6
J: TRBJ2-7

CDR3: CASSLVGGTEFYGYTF
DNA: TGTGCCAGCAGCTTAGTTGGCGGGACAGAATTCTATGGCTACACCTTC
size: -
D: TRBD1
V: TRBV7-8
J: TRBJ1-2

CDR3: CASSPGLAPDTQYF
DNA: TGTGCCAGCAGCCCCGGACTAGCCCCAGATACGCAGTATTTT
size: -
D: TRBD2
V: TRBV11-2
J: TRBJ2-3

CDR3: CASSTRDRGRGTGELFF
DNA: TGTGCCAGTAGTACGCGGGACAGGGGAAGAGGCACCGGGGAGCTGTTTTTT
size: -
D: TRBD1
V: TRBV19
J: TRBJ2-2

CDR3: CSVEGGPHGGTNEKLFF
DNA: TGCAGCGTTGAGGGGGGGCCCCACGGGGGGACTAATGAAAAACTGTTTTTT
size: -
D: -
V: TRBV29-1
J: TRBJ1-4

CDR3: CASSPSGLAGYEQYF
DNA: TGTGCCAGCAGCCCCTCGGGACTAGCGGGCTACGAGCAGTACTTC
size: -
D: TRBD2
V: TRBV7-2
J: TRBJ2-7

CDR3: CASSVYNEQFF
DNA: TGTGCCAGCAGCGTTTACAATGAGCAGTTCTTC
size: -
D: -
V: TRBV2
J: TRBJ2-1

CDR3: CASRSLGGQGANGELFF
DNA: TGTGCCAGCAGATCTCTAGGAGGGCAGGGGGCCAACGGGGAGCTGTTTTTT
size: -
D: TRBD1
V: TRBV27
J: TRBJ2-2

CDR3: CASSLDSIRGAYEQYF
DNA: TGCGCCAGCAGTCTAGACTCCATCCGGGGGGCCTACGAGCAGTACTTC
size: -
D: TRBD2
V: TRBV10-2
J: TRBJ2-7

CDR3: CASSLNGIAGTEAFF
DNA: TGTGCCAGCAGCTTAAACGGGATCGCAGGCACTGAAGCTTTCTTT
size: -
D: -
V: TRBV7-9
J: TRBJ1-1

CDR3: CASSSYRERRNTIYF
DNA: TGTGCCAGTAGTAGCTACAGGGAAAGAAGAAACACCATATATTTT
size: -
D: -
V: TRBV19
J: TRBJ1-3

CDR3: CASSQGREADTQYF
DNA: TGTGCCAGCAGCCAGGGGCGAGAGGCAGATACGCAGTATTTT
size: -
D: -
V: TRBV5-4
J: TRBJ2-3

CDR3: CSVGTGLPATNEKLFF
DNA: TGCAGCGTCGGGACAGGGCTACCTGCAACTAATGAAAAACTGTTTTTT
size: -
D: TRBD1
V: TRBV29-1
J: TRBJ1-4

CDR3: CAVSEGQNTEAFF
DNA: TGTGCCGTTTCAGAGGGACAGAACACTGAAGCTTTCTTT
size: -
D: -
V: TRBV10-3
J: TRBJ1-1

CDR3: CATSRDRGGGETQYF
DNA: TGTGCCACCAGCAGAGACCGGGGGGGCGGCGAGACCCAGTACTTC
size: -
D: TRBD2
V: TRBV15
J: TRBJ2-5

CDR3: CAISESNGNYGYTF
DNA: TGTGCCATCAGTGAGTCGAACGGTAACTATGGCTACACCTTC
size: -
D: -
V: TRBV10-3
J: TRBJ1-2

CDR3: CASSLQGLENTIYF
DNA: TGTGCCAGCAGCTTGCAGGGGTTGGAAAACACCATATATTTT
size: -
D: -
V: TRBV5-6
J: TRBJ1-3

CDR3: CASSRPLAGGPGNEQFF
DNA: TGTGCCAGCAGTCGACCCCTAGCGGGGGGCCCGGGCAATGAGCAGTTCTTC
size: -
D: TRBD2
V: TRBV6-6
J: TRBJ2-1

CDR3: CASSRGQSQPQHF
DNA: TGTGCCAGCAGCCGTGGACAGTCTCAGCCCCAGCATTTT
size: -
D: -
V: TRBV7-9
J: TRBJ1-5

CDR3: CASSLWGDGYGYTF
DNA: TGTGCCAGCAGTTTATGGGGAGACGGCTATGGCTACACCTTC
size: -
D: -
V: TRBV27
J: TRBJ1-2

CDR3: CASSPDRIDTQYF
DNA: TGTGCCAGCAGCCCGGACAGGATTGATACGCAGTATTTT
size: -
D: TRBD1
V: TRBV5-4
J: TRBJ2-3

CDR3: CASSLIVGPYEQYF
DNA: TGTGCCAGCAGCCTCATTGTGGGGCCCTACGAGCAGTACTTC
size: -
D: -
V: TRBV7-2
J: TRBJ2-7

CDR3: CASGRTGEFYGYTF
DNA: TGTGCCAGCGGTCGGACAGGGGAATTCTATGGCTACACCTTC
size: -
D: TRBD1
V: TRBV6-5
J: TRBJ1-2

CDR3: CASSPTGGAHKATEAFF
DNA: TGCGCCAGCAGCCCCACAGGGGGCGCTCATAAGGCCACTGAAGCTTTCTTT
size: -
D: TRBD1
V: TRBV5-1
J: TRBJ1-1

CDR3: CASSLDRSDTQYF
DNA: TGTGCCAGCAGCTTAGATCGGTCAGATACGCAGTATTTT
size: once
D: -
V: TRBV11-3
J: TRBJ2-3

CDR3: CASSLGALQPQHF
DNA: TGTGCCAGCAGTTTAGGGGCGTTGCAGCCCCAGCATTTT
size: -
D: -
V: TRBV12-3/TRBV12-4
J: TRBJ1-5

CDR3: CASSHDGLNQPQHF
DNA: TGTGCCAGCAGCCACGACGGACTTAATCAGCCCCAGCATTTT
size: -
D: -
V: TRBV7-2
J: TRBJ1-5

CDR3: CASSIDRQAYNEQFF
DNA: TGTGCCAGTAGTATAGATAGACAGGCCTACAATGAGCAGTTCTTC
size: -
D: -
V: TRBV19
J: TRBJ2-1

CDR3: CASSPDAGGGSGNTIYF
DNA: TGCGCCAGCAGCCCCGACGCGGGGGGCGGCTCTGGAAACACCATATATTTT
size: once
D: -
V: TRBV5-1
J: TRBJ1-3

CDR3: CAWSVIGHLNNPAKNIQYF
DNA: TGTGCCTGGAGTGTAATCGGACATCTAAATAACCCAGCCAAAAACATTCAGTACTTC
size: -
D: -
V: TRBV30
J: TRBJ2-4

CDR3: CPDHPGSAQPQHF
DNA: TGCCCAGACCACCCAGGGTCGGCTCAGCCCCAGCATTTT
size: once
D: -
V: TRBV29-1
J: TRBJ1-5

CDR3: CASSSGGPYEQYF
DNA: TGTGCCAGCAGTTCAGGGGGACCCTACGAGCAGTACTTC
size: -
D: TRBD1
V: TRBV6-5
J: TRBJ2-7

CDR3: CASSLGGTEGRYGYTF
DNA: TGCGCCAGCAGCTTGGGAGGGACTGAAGGGAGATATGGCTACACCTTC
size: -
D: -
V: TRBV5-1
J: TRBJ1-2

CDR3: CASSVTRTSGGYNEQFF
DNA: TGTGCCAGCAGCGTAACCAGGACTAGCGGGGGGTACAATGAGCAGTTCTTC
size: -
D: TRBD2
V: TRBV9
J: TRBJ2-1

CDR3: CASSPPGGYTETQYF
DNA: TGTGCCAGCTCACCACCGGGAGGGTACACAGAAACGCAGTATTTT
size: -
D: TRBD2
V: TRBV18
J: TRBJ2-3

CDR3: CASRSGNYEQYF
DNA: TGTGCCAGCAGATCCGGGAACTACGAGCAGTACTTC
size: -
D: -
V: TRBV27
J: TRBJ2-7

CDR3: CASSTGGAGEKLFF
DNA: TGTGCCAGCAGTACAGGGGGCGCGGGAGAAAAACTGTTTTTT
size: -
D: TRBD1
V: TRBV2
J: TRBJ1-4

CDR3: CASSSPRAGGTGELFF
DNA: TGTGCCAGCAGCTCCCCCAGGGCAGGGGGCACCGGGGAGCTGTTTTTT
size: -
D: TRBD1
V: TRBV7-6
J: TRBJ2-2